Below, 32 T cell receptor beta chains from the same sample are listed, as sequenced in a study of low-dose radiotherapy and immunotherapy resistance in tumors. Regarding time point: after trial treatment. Indicated treatment: LDRT plus nivolumab, ipilimumab, low-dose cyclophosphamide and aspirin (RACIN trial). TRAV- and TRBV-specific primers were used for first-strand cDNA, which covered alpha and beta chains. TCR amplification used 20 PCR cycles, a constant-region primer and a V-primer adapter. TCRdb recomputed calls from the reads with MiXCR, one row per CDR3 protein. Here the sample spans roughly 90,000 distinct CDR3 sequences, less than 25% being singletons. The sample was PBMCs, taken after low-dose radiotherapy plus immunotherapy. Receptors originate from a female donor with ovarian cancer.

The rearrangement joins TRBV10-3 to TRBJ2-1; 8 nucleotides line up with TRBD2. Trimming at V came to 7 bases and at J to 3 bases, leaving 5 bases not matched to a gene. CDR3 length equals 14 residues. In germline, CDR1 is ENHRY, CDR2 SYGVKD. CDR3 residues: CAINGGGRYNEQFF. CDR3 coding DNA: TGTGCCATCAACGGGGGGGGTCGCTACAATGAGCAGTTCTTC.

The V gene is TRBV11-2, the J gene TRBJ2-1; no reliable D call. This CDR3 has 13 amino acids. V was pared by 5 bases and J by 8 bases, with 13 bases between. The germline gives CDR1 SGHAT, CDR2 FQNNGV. The CDR3 DNA reads TGTGCCAGCAGCCCCCCCAGAATCGATGAGCAGTTCTTC. This encodes CASSPPRIDEQFF.

Many counts were recorded for this clonotype. V is TRBV19 and J is TRBJ1-2; 8 positions agree with TRBD1. After removal of 8 bases from V and 0 bases from J, the junction contained 11 bases not matched to a gene. There are 16 residues in the CDR3. CDR1 LNHDA and CDR2 SQIVND come from the germline V gene (reference sequence). The CDR3 DNA is TGTGCCAGTGCAACCGACAGGGGAGTTACTAACTATGGCTACACCTTC. Encoded protein: CASATDRGVTNYGYTF.

V gene TRBV29-1 combines with J gene TRBJ2-4; 9 positions match TRBD1. V lost 6 bases to trimming and J lost 7 bases; unmatched junction nucleotides: 13. The CDR3 contains 15 residues. Germline CDR1 reads SQVTM; CDR2 reads ANQGSEA. CDR3 nucleotides: TGCAGCGTCGCAACAGGGGGCGCCTTGGGGAACATTCAGTACTTC. This translates into CSVATGGALGNIQYF.

Many counts were recorded for this clonotype. The chain has TRBV7-2 and TRBJ2-7, with 14 nucleotides matching TRBD2. This CDR3 contains 15 residues. The germline V gene has CDR1 SGHTA and CDR2 FQGNSA. With 2 bases clipped from V and 10 bases from J, the junction kept 7 bases outside the gene matches. The CDR3 DNA is TGTGCCAGCAGCTTAAAGACTAGCGGGGGGGCGAACCAGTACTTC. It specifies CASSLKTSGGANQYF.

This clonotype was found once. The likely explanation is a read error, given a far larger clone one base away. The chain has TRBV5-3 and TRBJ2-1, with TRBD1 matching 7 bases. TRBV5-3 counts as an open reading frame of uncertain function. Trimming removed 8 bases from V and 7 bases from J; junction bases left unmatched: 15. There are 15 residues in the CDR3. CDR3: CASNRDSPWGNEQFF. Written as DNA, the CDR3 is TGTGCCAGCAACAGGGACAGCCCTTGGGGAAATGAGCAGTTCTTC.

At least ten counts were recorded for this clonotype. The chain recombines TRBV10-3 with TRBJ2-5; no definite D call. Trimming shortened V by 0 bases and J by 4 bases, and 9 bases separated the two germline ends. CDR1 is ENHRY and CDR2 is SYGVKD in the germline V gene. The CDR3 is 14 residues long. The CDR3 spells CAISESVRGETQYF. CDR3 sequence (DNA): TGTGCCATCAGTGAGTCAGTACGAGGAGAGACCCAGTACTTC.

This clonotype was recorded many times. The J gene is TRBJ2-7, the V gene TRBV6-6; D is ambiguous. The CDR3 is made up of 13 amino acids. Germline CDR1 reads MNHNY; CDR2 reads SVGAGI (reference sequence). V lost 6 bases to trimming and J lost 6 bases, with 15 bases between them. This CDR3 reads CASSLSPGSEQYF. As DNA, the CDR3 is TGTGCCAGCAGCCTCTCACCGGGCAGCGAGCAGTACTTC.

This clonotype appeared many times. The chain uses TRBV29-1 and TRBJ2-5; D remains unclear. There are 13 residues in the CDR3. Between the trimmed V and J ends, which lost 2 bases and 7 bases, there was a span of 14 bases. Germline V gene data show CDR1 as SQVTM and CDR2 as ANQGSEA. DNA for the CDR3: TGCAGCGTTGAAAGGGTGGGGTTAGGGACCCAGTACTTC. Protein sequence: CSVERVGLGTQYF. Based on the CDR3 plus reference TRBV29-1 and TRBJ2-5, the full variable domain is SAVISQKPSRDICQRGTSLTIQCQVDSQVTMMFWYRQQPGQSLTLIATANQGSEATYESGFVIDKFPISRPNLTFSTLTVSNMSPEDSSIYLCSVERVGLGTQYFGPGTRLLVL.

With regard to this clonotype: A read error likely explains this, since a far larger clone differs by one base. V gene TRBV4-2 combines with J gene TRBJ2-5, with TRBD1 as a possible D gene (6 bases). V shed 1 base and J shed 11 bases, with 26 bases lying between them. The germline gives CDR1 LGHNA, CDR2 YNFKEQ. This CDR3 is 17 amino acids long. The CDR3 loop reads CASSQGVGAGPVDEQYF. The DNA for the CDR3 is TGTGCCAGCAGCCAAGGCGTGGGGGCAGGGCCGGTGGATGAGCAGTACTTC.

This clonotype was observed at least ten times. The chain recombines TRBV11-2 with TRBJ1-1; unclear D gene. Looked up from germline, CDR1 is SGHAT and CDR2 is FQNNGV. There are 14 residues in the CDR3. The V gene lost 5 bases and the J gene lost 1 base, with 11 bases spanning the gap. Written as DNA, the CDR3 is TGTGCCAGCAGCATTGACCGTTGGAACACTGAAGCTTTCTTT. It codes for CASSIDRWNTEAFF.

This clonotype was picked up a small number of times. The rearrangement uses TRBV29-1 and TRBJ2-7; 8 bases line up with TRBD2. V trimming: 5 bases; J trimming: 2 bases; junction bases outside the gene matches: 5. Germline V gives CDR1 SQVTM, CDR2 ANQGSEA. This CDR3 has 13 residues. CDR3 nucleotides: TGCAGCGTTACGGGGGGGGGGACCTACGAGCAGTACTTC. This sequence encodes CSVTGGGTYEQYF.

This clonotype was observed at least ten times. The chain employs TRBV6-6 and TRBJ2-7, with 8 positions matching TRBD1. In germline, CDR1 is MNHNY, CDR2 SVGAGI (reference sequence). This CDR3 is built from 14 residues. Germline trimming cut 6 bases from V and 5 bases from J; bases unmatched to any gene: 9. CDR3 protein: CASRLGTGADEQYF. CDR3 sequence (DNA): TGTGCCAGCAGACTCGGGACAGGCGCCGACGAGCAGTACTTC.

This clonotype was picked up many times. The CDR3 sequence: CASSIDHQPQETQYF. CDR3 DNA sequence: TGCGCCAGCAGCATAGACCACCAGCCTCAAGAGACCCAGTACTTC. The chain couples TRBV5-1 to TRBJ2-5, with D unclear. Germline V gene data show CDR1 as SGHRS and CDR2 as YFSETQ. Trimming shortened V by 4 bases and J by 2 bases, and 15 bases separated the two germline ends. The CDR3 covers 15 residues.

The table lists this clonotype with a few counts. The chain joins TRBV11-2 to TRBJ2-1, with a weak D call TRBD2 (7 bases). V shed 7 bases and J shed 6 bases, with 19 bases lying between them. The CDR3 length is 15 residues. In germline, CDR1 is SGHAT, CDR2 FQNNGV. The CDR3 sequence: CASTFEGGGRNEQFF. DNA of the CDR3: TGTGCCAGCACCTTTGAGGGGGGGGGCCGCAATGAGCAGTTCTTC.

For this clonotype: It may be a read error: a sequence one base away is much more abundant. The J gene is TRBJ2-1, the V gene TRBV29-1; D gene ambiguous. Germline loops: CDR1 SQVTM, CDR2 ANQGSEA. This CDR3 is built from 10 residues. The chain's CDR3 is CSVGNNDQFF. DNA of the CDR3: TGCAGCGTTGGGAACAATGACCAGTTCTTC.

This clonotype was detected many times. The V gene is TRBV12-3 or TRBV12-4, the J gene TRBJ2-5; TRBD2 matches at 9 bases. The CDR3 runs 15 residues. V trimming: 1 base; J trimming: 5 bases; junction bases outside the gene matches: 5. The CDR3 loop reads CASSLERGAFETQYF. Here the CDR3 DNA reads TGTGCCAGCAGTTTAGAGCGGGGGGCCTTTGAGACCCAGTACTTC.

As regards this clonotype: A far bigger clonotype differs at one base, so this is likely a read error. The gene calls are TRBV5-1 and TRBJ2-1; TRBD1 matches at 11 bases. The ends lost 3 bases at V and 10 bases at J; junction bases unmatched: 6. Germline V gene sequence: CDR1 SGHRS, CDR2 YFSETQ. The CDR3 consists of 14 residues. The DNA for the CDR3 is TGCGCCAGCAGCTGGACAGGGGGCTCCTACGAGCAGTTCTTC. Translating it yields CASSWTGGSYEQFF.

This clonotype occurred many times. The chain is built from TRBV23-1 and TRBJ2-7; perhaps TRBD1 as D (6 bases). TRBV23-1 counts as an open reading frame of uncertain function. Deletions cut 3 bases from V and 0 bases from J, with 9 bases between. The CDR3 contains 14 residues. The CDR3 spells CASSHNRASYEQYF. Here the CDR3 DNA reads TGCGCCAGCAGTCACAACAGGGCCTCCTACGAGCAGTACTTC.

This clonotype was observed at least ten times. The chain links TRBV9 to TRBJ2-1; TRBD1 matches at 9 bases. CDR3 length equals 15 residues. Trimming cost V 0 bases and J 5 bases; bases outside gene matches: 3. The germline gives CDR1 SGDLS, CDR2 YYNGEE. CDR3 nucleotide sequence: TGTGCCAGCAGCGTAGGACAGGGGGTTAACAATGAGCAGTTCTTC. This encodes CASSVGQGVNNEQFF. The full variable domain, rest sourced from reference TRBV9 and TRBJ2-1, is DSGVTQTPKHLITATGQRVTLRCSPRSGDLSVYWYQQSLDQGLQFLIQYYNGEERAKGNILERFSAQQFPDLHSELNLSSLELGDSALYFCASSVGQGVNNEQFFGPGTRLTVL.

This clonotype has at least ten counts. V gene TRBV20-1 combines with J gene TRBJ1-5; D gene unclear. Trimming stripped 0 bases from V and 2 bases from J, with 8 bases between. The germline V gene has CDR1 DFQATT and CDR2 SNEGSKA (reference sequence). This CDR3 is built from 14 residues. The chain's CDR3 is CSARDRPGNQPQHF. The DNA of the CDR3 is TGCAGTGCTAGAGATCGCCCCGGCAATCAGCCCCAGCATTTT.

This clonotype was seen ten or more times. This rearrangement joins TRBV28 to TRBJ2-7, with D unresolved. CDR1 is MDHEN and CDR2 is SYDVKM in the germline V gene. The V gene lost 4 bases and the J gene lost 2 bases, with 6 bases spanning the gap. The CDR3 spans 12 residues. The CDR3 region is CASSSATYEQYF. The CDR3 DNA reads as TGTGCCAGCAGTTCGGCAACCTACGAGCAGTACTTC.

Comment on this clonotype: This sequence may be a read error, since a much larger clone differs from it by one base. The chain links TRBV29-1 to TRBJ1-1; TRBD1 matches 7 bases. The CDR3 is made up of 14 amino acids. Trimming took 8 bases from V and 4 from J; bases not matched to a gene: 13. Germline values: CDR1 SQVTM, CDR2 ANQGSEA. CDR3 protein: CSWSPAGGFTEAFF. CDR3 nucleotide sequence: TGCAGCTGGTCCCCCGCAGGGGGATTCACTGAAGCTTTCTTT.

Ten or more counts support this clonotype. The genes are TRBV6-2 or TRBV6-3 and TRBJ2-4; a possible D gene is TRBD2 (6 bases). The CDR3 runs 17 residues. CDR1 is MNHEY, CDR2 SVGEGT, per germline. V was trimmed by 5 bases and J by 0 bases, leaving 17 bases between them. The CDR3 DNA is TGTGCCAGCAGTGAACACGGGGGAGTGGGAGCCAAAAACATTCAGTACTTC. Translation: CASSEHGGVGAKNIQYF.

This clonotype has at least ten counts. The rearrangement uses TRBV7-9 and TRBJ1-1; a possible D gene is TRBD1 (5 bases). Trimming took 6 bases from V and 3 from J, leaving 17 bases between them. This CDR3 comprises 15 residues. Germline CDR1 reads SEHNR; CDR2 reads FQNEAQ (reference sequence). The CDR3 nucleotides are TGTGCCAGCAGGACGATGCGAGGGGCTCACACTGAAGCTTTCTTT. It is translated as CASRTMRGAHTEAFF.

At least ten counts were recorded for this clonotype. The V call is TRBV13, the J call TRBJ2-3; D remains unclear. From germline, CDR1 is PRHDT and CDR2 FYEKMQ (reference sequence). The CDR3 loop spans 14 amino acids. Trimming stripped 6 bases from V and 1 base from J, with 11 bases between. CDR3 DNA: TGTGCCAGCAGTCCCTATGAGGGCACAGATACGCAGTATTTT. Amino acid sequence: CASSPYEGTDTQYF.

This clonotype was recorded many times. This chain uses TRBV4-1 with TRBJ1-2, with TRBD1 matching 10 bases. The ends lost 0 bases at V and 6 bases at J; junction bases unmatched: 4. Germline CDR1 reads MGHRA; CDR2 reads YSYEKL. The CDR3 loop spans 15 amino acids. The CDR3 here is CASSQEETGGDGYTF. In DNA, the CDR3 is TGCGCCAGCAGCCAAGAGGAGACAGGGGGCGATGGCTACACCTTC.

This clonotype was seen ten or more times. J is TRBJ2-3 and V is TRBV7-2; possible D gene TRBD2, 6 bases. With 5 bases removed from V and 2 bases from J, the gap between germline ends came to 17 bases. CDR3 length: 16 amino acids. Germline lookup yields CDR1 SGHTA and CDR2 FQGNSA. The CDR3 sequence is CASSRTGGPATDTQYF. CDR3 DNA sequence: TGTGCCAGCAGCCGTACCGGAGGGCCCGCCACAGATACGCAGTATTTT.

The sample holds many counts of this clonotype. The chain has TRBV21-1 and TRBJ2-7; the D call in the table, TRBD2, was not verified against the DNA. TRBV21-1 is classified as a pseudogene. CDR3 length: 20 amino acids. The CDR3 protein is CASSNPRTSGRVGLSYEQYF. CDR3 coding DNA: TGTGCCAGCAGCAACCCCAGGACTAGCGGGAGGGTAGGTCTCTCGTACGAGCAGTACTTC.

This clonotype was counted a few times. The genes are TRBV30 and TRBJ1-5; D is possibly TRBD1 (5 bases). Germline values: CDR1 GTSNPN, CDR2 SVGIG (reference sequence). CDR3 length: 13 amino acids. Trimming removed 1 base from V and 4 bases from J, with 8 bases in between. The CDR3 is CAWSGDRNQPQHF. CDR3 sequence (DNA): TGTGCCTGGAGTGGGGACCGTAATCAGCCCCAGCATTTT.

In its sample, this clonotype was seen many times. This sequence joins TRBV3-1 and TRBJ2-7; D remains ambiguous. CDR3 size: 12 residues. The V end lost 1 base, the J end lost 4 bases, and 5 bases lay between the germline ends. Germline CDR1 LGHDT, CDR2 YNNKEL (reference sequence). The CDR3 bases are TGTGCCAGCAGCCAAGTCCAGTACGAGCAGTACTTC. Translation gives CASSQVQYEQYF.

At least ten counts were recorded for this clonotype. V and J are TRBV29-1 and TRBJ2-3; 10 nucleotides align to TRBD1. The trim removed 6 bases at V and 2 bases at J, leaving 5 bases unmatched. Per the germline V gene, CDR1 is SQVTM and CDR2 is ANQGSEA. This CDR3 has 14 amino acids. CDR3 DNA sequence: TGCAGCGTGGGGACAGGGGCGTACACAGATACGCAGTATTTT. It is translated as CSVGTGAYTDTQYF.